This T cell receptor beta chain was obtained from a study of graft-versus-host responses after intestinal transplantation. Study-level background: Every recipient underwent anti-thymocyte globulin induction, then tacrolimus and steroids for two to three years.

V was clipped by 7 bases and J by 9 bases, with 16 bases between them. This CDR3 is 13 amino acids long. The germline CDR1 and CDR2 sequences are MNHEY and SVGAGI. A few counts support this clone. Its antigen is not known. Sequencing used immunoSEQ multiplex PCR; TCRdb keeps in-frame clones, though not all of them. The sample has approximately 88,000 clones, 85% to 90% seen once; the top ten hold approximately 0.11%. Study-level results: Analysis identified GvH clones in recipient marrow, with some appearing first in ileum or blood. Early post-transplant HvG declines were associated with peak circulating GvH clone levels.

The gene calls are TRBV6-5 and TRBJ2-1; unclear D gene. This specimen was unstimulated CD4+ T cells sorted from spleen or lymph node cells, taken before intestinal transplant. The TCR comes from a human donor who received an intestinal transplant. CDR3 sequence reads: CASTKFVGSEQFF. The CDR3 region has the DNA TGTGCCAGCACCAAGTTCGTGGGCAGTGAGCAGTTCTTC.